This TCR beta chain was sequenced for a study of T-cell memory formation after mild COVID-19. TCRdb processed the 5' RACE reads anew with MiXCR; each CDR3 protein has one entry. This table holds 100,000 to 150,000 distinct CDR3 sequences, around 6.3% found once. Study-wide results and limits: Specificity for SARS-CoV-2 was not confirmed among the second-wave clones peaking on day 37. Clones shrinking from day 15 to 85 showed even CD4/CD8 mixes; later expanders tilted CD4+.

This clonotype has just a few counts. Its cognate antigen is unknown. The sequencing sample was made of PBMCs or a T cell subset sorted from them (not recorded which). The TCR comes from an adult woman who had mild COVID-19 (a few samples of this study predate the infection). Cell type and time point are not known.

The CDR3 bases are TGCGCCAGCAGCTTGGGGACAGACTATGGCTACACCTTC. Encoded protein: CASSLGTDYGYTF. The chain carries TRBV5-1 and TRBJ1-2; D possibly corresponds to TRBD1 (6 bases). The germline gives CDR1 SGHRS, CDR2 YFSETQ. This CDR3 has 13 amino acids. Between the trimmed V and J ends, which lost 0 bases and 3 bases, there was a span of 6 bases.